These T cell receptor beta chains were read from a single sample in a study of blood T cell repertoires in COVID-19. This table comes from immunoSEQ multiplex PCR, and its TCRdb copy is limited to in-frame clones, with some not included. The sample lists more than 200,000 clones, under 85% seen once, with approximately 4% in the top ten. Sequencing was performed on peripheral blood. The source of these receptors is a woman aged 40 to 49 with active or convalescent COVID-19. The CDR3 runs from the conserved cysteine through the conserved F or W. Each record gives: J gene, V gene, CDR3 protein.

TRBJ1-4 | TRBV18 | CASSRGSPATNEKLFF
TRBJ2-5 | TRBV14 | CASSQGIRLAGQETQYF
TRBJ1-5 | TRBV5-1 | CASSRGGNQPQHF
TRBJ2-1 | TRBV11-1 | CASSRDIRPAEQFF
TRBJ1-2 | TRBV7-9 | CASSPLTHNYGYTF
TRBJ2-3 | TRBV5-1 | CASSLDRGGRDTQYF
TRBJ2-5 | TRBV12-3/TRBV12-4 | CASSLGGGKAQYF
TRBJ1-1 | TRBV20-1 | CSARDDSFTEAFF
TRBJ2-1 | TRBV4-1 | CASSQDRGEPSYNEQFF
TRBJ2-1 | TRBV19 | CASSITGGRGGEQFF
TRBJ2-1 | TRBV4-1 | CASSQDTSGAYNEQFF
TRBJ1-5 | TRBV28 | CASSPTGGSQPQHF
TRBJ2-2 | TRBV19 | CASRGGIGELFF
TRBJ2-1 | TRBV13 | CASSPTRYNEQFF
TRBJ1-5 | TRBV2 | CASLQGLSNQPQHF
TRBJ2-5 | TRBV28 | CASSRLGVGSSGEETQYF
TRBJ2-3 | TRBV29-1 | CSVEPGSTDTQYF
TRBJ1-2 | TRBV29-1 | CSAWDRGRGGYGYTF
TRBJ1-2 | TRBV6-5 | CASTKPGQLYGYTF
TRBJ2-1 | TRBV28 | CATNWGMRGGYNEQFF
TRBJ2-7 | TRBV11-3 | CASSLGGVEQYF
TRBJ2-7 | TRBV6-5 | CASRMEGSLGEQYF
TRBJ1-1 | TRBV7-3 | CASSSTGGRAFF
TRBJ2-1 | TRBV28 | CASSDPSGGNNEQFF
TRBJ1-5 | TRBV19 | CASSMRGGDQPQHF
TRBJ2-3 | TRBV18 | CASSAQSTDTQYF
TRBJ1-4 | TRBV28 | CASSPPGLRSAANEKLFF
TRBJ2-5 | TRBV30 | CAWSFEGLAEETQYF
TRBJ1-5 | TRBV19 | CASNRGGGNQPQHF
TRBJ1-3 | TRBV6-6 | CASSNGQGNTIYF
TRBJ2-5 | TRBV5-1 | CASSGPVSGGETQYF
TRBJ2-2 | TRBV28 | CASRPGLASGELFF
TRBJ2-1 | TRBV11-1 | CASRPSGGAFYNEQFF
TRBJ1-1 | TRBV19 | CASSIRVAAGGTEAFF
TRBJ1-2 | TRBV2 | CASSPPGGLWGYGYTF
TRBJ2-2 | TRBV6-5 | CASRREGNTGELFF
TRBJ1-2 | TRBV7-8 | CASSSKPGQANYGYTF
TRBJ2-1 | TRBV5-5 | CASSVWDSHNEQFF
TRBJ1-2 | TRBV5-5 | CASSLRPGQLMGGYTF
TRBJ2-3 | TRBV7-2 | CASSPWGTPTYTQYF
TRBJ2-5 | TRBV5-1 | CASMTGQSFQETQYF
TRBJ2-3 | TRBV30 | CASPGDNTDTQYF
TRBJ1-4 | TRBV7-9 | CASSLGAPNEKLFF
TRBJ1-1 | TRBV2 | CASRGDSQNTEAFF
TRBJ1-2 | TRBV7-9 | CASSPDSNYGYTF
TRBJ1-5 | TRBV6-5 | CASRLGTGRNQPQHF
TRBJ1-6 | TRBV3-1/TRBV3-2 | CASSQDRFKGAPLHF
TRBJ1-1 | TRBV18 | CASSPPGQNTEAFF
TRBJ1-2 | TRBV5-6 | CASSFRDRGHAGGYTF
TRBJ1-5 | TRBV2 | CASSGDRGLQPQHF
TRBJ1-2 | TRBV21-1 | CASSKLRGRQCGYTF
TRBJ2-2 | TRBV27 | CASSFLVLRVQAGELFF
TRBJ2-3 | TRBV3-1/TRBV3-2 | CASSQGLAGTDTQYF
TRBJ2-3 | TRBV5-1 | CASSLAGRGTQYF
TRBJ2-1 | TRBV7-3 | CASSPTGTGIGNEQFF
TRBJ1-5 | TRBV5-1 | CASSLGQAGQPQHF
TRBJ2-7 | TRBV29-1 | CSVSKGVSEQYF
TRBJ2-7 | TRBV6-4 | CASSEGQGSGEQYF
TRBJ2-6 | TRBV5-8 | CASSRPVSGANVLTF
TRBJ1-1 | TRBV30 | CAWSAGRGTEAFF